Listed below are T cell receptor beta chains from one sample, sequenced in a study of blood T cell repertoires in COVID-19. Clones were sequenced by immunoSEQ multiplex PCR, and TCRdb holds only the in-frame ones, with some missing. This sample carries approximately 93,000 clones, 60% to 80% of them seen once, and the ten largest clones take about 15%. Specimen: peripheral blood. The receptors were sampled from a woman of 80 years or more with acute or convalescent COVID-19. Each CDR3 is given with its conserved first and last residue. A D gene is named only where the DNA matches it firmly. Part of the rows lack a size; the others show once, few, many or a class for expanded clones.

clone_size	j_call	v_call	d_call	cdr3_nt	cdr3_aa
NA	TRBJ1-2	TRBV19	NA	TGTGCCAGTAGTCCTTGGACCGGGCGACAGAAAACTAACTATGGCTACACCTTC	CASSPWTGRQKTNYGYTF
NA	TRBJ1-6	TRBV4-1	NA	TGCGCCAGCAGCCAGGCTGACAGGACAAATTCACCCCTCCACTTT	CASSQADRTNSPLHF
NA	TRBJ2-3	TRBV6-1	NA	TGTGCCAGCAGTGGGGGACGGGACACCAACACAGATACGCAGTATTTT	CASSGGRDTNTDTQYF
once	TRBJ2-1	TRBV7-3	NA	TGTGCCAGCAGCTTGACCCCCGGGAATGAGCAGTTCTTC	CASSLTPGNEQFF
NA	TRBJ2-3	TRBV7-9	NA	TGTGCCAGCAGCCCCGTCACAGATACGCAGTATTTT	CASSPVTDTQYF
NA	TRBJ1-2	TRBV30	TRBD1	TGTGCCTGGAGTATCGGGACAGGGCGAGGCTACACCTTC	CAWSIGTGRGYTF
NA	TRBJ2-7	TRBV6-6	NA	TGTGCCAGCAGTTACTCGGAGTTGGGTCCCTCCTACGAGCAGTACTTC	CASSYSELGPSYEQYF
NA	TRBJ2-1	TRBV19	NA	TGTGCCAGTAGTACTTGGACAGACCCGTCCTTCTCAAGAGATGAGCAGTTCTTC	CASSTWTDPSFSRDEQFF
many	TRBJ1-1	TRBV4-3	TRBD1	TGCGCCAGCAGCCAAGAGCGCGGGACAGGGAACACTGAAGCTTTCTTT	CASSQERGTGNTEAFF
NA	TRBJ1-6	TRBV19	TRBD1	TGTGCCACTAAAACGGGACAGGAGAATTCACCCCTCCACTTT	CATKTGQENSPLHF
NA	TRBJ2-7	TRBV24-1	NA	TGTGCCACCAGTGGGGGAGCAGGGCAGTACTTC	CATSGGAGQYF
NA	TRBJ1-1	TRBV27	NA	TGTGCCAGCAAAACCCCGGGAGCTGAAGCTTTCTTT	CASKTPGAEAFF
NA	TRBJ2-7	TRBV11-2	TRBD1	TGTGCCAGCAGCTTAGCGGCAGGGGGAACCTACGAGCAGTACTTC	CASSLAAGGTYEQYF
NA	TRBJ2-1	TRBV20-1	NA	TGCAGTGATAGTCGTCTGGGGGCTCGGGAGCAGTTCTTC	CSDSRLGAREQFF
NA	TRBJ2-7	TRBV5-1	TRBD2	TGCGCCAGCAGAAGAGAGCTAGCGGCCTACGAGCAGTACTTC	CASRRELAAYEQYF
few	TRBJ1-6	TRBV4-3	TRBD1	TGCGCCAGCAGCCAAGAGAAACAGGGGGTCGGCAATAATTCACCCCTCCACTTT	CASSQEKQGVGNNSPLHF
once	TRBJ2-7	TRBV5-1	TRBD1	TGCGCCAGCAGCTCAAGGACAGGGGGCTCCCTTATCTACGAGCAGTACTTC	CASSSRTGGSLIYEQYF
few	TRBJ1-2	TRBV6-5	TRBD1	TGTGCCAGCAGAGGACAGGAAGGGGGGTATGGCTACACCTTC	CASRGQEGGYGYTF
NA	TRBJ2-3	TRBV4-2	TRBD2	TGTGCCAGCAGCCCCCAAGCGGGACTAGCGGAAGGCACAGATACGCAGTATTTT	CASSPQAGLAEGTDTQYF
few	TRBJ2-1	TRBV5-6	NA	TGTGCCAGCAGCTTGGATGCGGGGGCGTTCTTCGATGAGCAGTTCTTC	CASSLDAGAFFDEQFF
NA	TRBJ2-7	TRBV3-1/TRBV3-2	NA	TGTGCCAGCAGCCAGGGGGCGGATTACTACGAGCAGTACTTC	CASSQGADYYEQYF
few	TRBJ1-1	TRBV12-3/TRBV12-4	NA	TGTGCCAGCAAGGGCCCGAGCGGGGCTTTCTTT	CASKGPSGAFF
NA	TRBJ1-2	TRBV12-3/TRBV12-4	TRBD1	TGTGCCAGCAGTTTACAGGGGGGATATGGCTACACCTTC	CASSLQGGYGYTF
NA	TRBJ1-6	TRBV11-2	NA	TGTGCCAGCCGTCCAGTCCAGGGTGGAAATTCACCCCTCCACTTT	CASRPVQGGNSPLHF
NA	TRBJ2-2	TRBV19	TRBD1	TGTGCCAGTACTCGGGACAGGTACACCGGGGAGCTGTTTTTT	CASTRDRYTGELFF
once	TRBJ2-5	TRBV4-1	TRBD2	TGCGCCAGCAGCCTCCTGGACGGCGCGGGGGGGCCTGGGACCCAGTACTTC	CASSLLDGAGGPGTQYF
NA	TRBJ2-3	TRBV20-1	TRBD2	TGCAGTGCTAGTAGGTCTAGCGGGGGGGATAGCACAGATACGCAGTATTTT	CSASRSSGGDSTDTQYF
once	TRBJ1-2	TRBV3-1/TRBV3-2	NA	TGTGCCAGCAGCCCGGCCGGGTACTATGGCTACACCTTC	CASSPAGYYGYTF
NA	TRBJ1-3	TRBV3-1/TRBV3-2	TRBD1	TGTGCCAGCAGCCAAGAGCTCTCACAGGGGTCCCCGACGGGAAACACCATATATTTT	CASSQELSQGSPTGNTIYF
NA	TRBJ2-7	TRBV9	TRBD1	TGTGCCAGCAGCGTCGGACAGGCCTCCTACGAGCAGTACTTC	CASSVGQASYEQYF
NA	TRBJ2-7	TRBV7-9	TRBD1	TGTGCCAGCAGCGTAGCCGGGACAGTAATCTACGAGCAGTACTTC	CASSVAGTVIYEQYF
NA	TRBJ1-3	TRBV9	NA	TGTGCCAGCAGCGCAAACAGGGCTGGAAACACCATATATTTT	CASSANRAGNTIYF